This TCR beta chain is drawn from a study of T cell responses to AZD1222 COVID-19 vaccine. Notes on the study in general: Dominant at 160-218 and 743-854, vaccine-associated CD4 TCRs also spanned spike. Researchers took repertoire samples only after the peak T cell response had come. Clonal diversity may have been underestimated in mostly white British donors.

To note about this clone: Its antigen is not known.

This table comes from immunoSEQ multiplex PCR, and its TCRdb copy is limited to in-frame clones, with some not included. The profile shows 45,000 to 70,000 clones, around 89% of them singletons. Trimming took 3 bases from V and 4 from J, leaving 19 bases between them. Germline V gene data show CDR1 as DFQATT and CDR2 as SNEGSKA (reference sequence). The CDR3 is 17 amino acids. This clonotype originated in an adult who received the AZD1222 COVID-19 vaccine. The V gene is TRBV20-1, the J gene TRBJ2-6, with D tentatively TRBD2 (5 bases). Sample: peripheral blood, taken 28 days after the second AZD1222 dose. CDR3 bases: TGCAGTGCTAGTAGTTCCCATTCCGGGGTGGGGGCCAACGTCCTGACTTTC. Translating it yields CSASSSHSGVGANVLTF.